The source of this T cell receptor (beta chain) is a study of blood T cells in healthy people across ages. Caucasian individuals from Russia who were healthy and aged about 6 to 90 acted as donors. For the second PCR, which ran for about 6 to 12 cycles, a sample-barcoded 5' primer and a J-beta primer mix were used. TCRdb called the 5' RACE reads again in MiXCR, with one record for every CDR3 protein. The sample has roughly 1 million distinct CDR3 sequences, approximately 25% seen once. There are a few counts of this clonotype. What it binds is not known. The study, taken as a whole, reports: Total diversity from one million sequenced T cells was likely underestimated.

Germline V gives CDR1 MDHEN, CDR2 SYDVKM. The V end was cut by 2 bases, the J end by 1 base, with 6 bases between. The CDR3 has 13 residues. These data were likewise used in another study, on T cells of mothers and their children. That study adds: Thymic selection shapes TCR recombination output in related pairs, and it does so similarly in unrelated pairs. When mothers and children were related, their normalized repertoire overlap, which was always slightly higher, did not differ significantly from that of unrelated pairs.

Sequenced input: blood. The rearrangement links TRBV28 to TRBJ2-7; D unclear. This sequence was found in a girl aged 2 to 10 in good health. The CDR3 bases are TGTGCCAGCAGTTTAATGCTTTCCTACGAGCAGTACTTC. Residues: CASSLMLSYEQYF.